This TCR beta chain was sequenced during a study of CD8 T cells in ankylosing spondylitis. Study-level findings and limits: A motif of 8 or 9 highly homologous TCR beta variants was seen as apparently characteristic of ankylosing spondylitis blood. Reportedly, matched ankylosing spondylitis synovial fluid was significantly enriched for disease-linked clones.

The CDR3 is made up of 18 amino acids. Germline CDR1 is DFQATT and CDR2 is SNEGSKA (reference sequence). Making the TCR beta libraries involved quantitative 5'-RACE with molecular barcodes. TCRdb reprocessed the 5' RACE reads via MiXCR and lists one record per CDR3 protein. The sample contains some 120,000 distinct CDR3 sequences, 7% of which appear only once. For this clonotype: Its specificity is not known. One end of the junction varies from germline; a read error may be responsible.

The rearrangement links TRBV20-1 to TRBJ2-7; 13 nucleotides agree with TRBD2. The sequencing input was blood, either unsorted or a sorted T cell fraction (not recorded which). The sequence was collected from a male donor with ankylosing spondylitis or in good health (not recorded which). The CDR3 DNA reads TGCTGTGCTGGGCCCGATAGCCCCACTAGCGGGGGGGCGTACGAGCAGTACTTC. It is translated as CCAGPDSPTSGGAYEQYF.